Shown below are 30 T cell receptor beta chains from a single sample sequenced in a study of OX40 agonist ivuxolimab in advanced cancers. Sequencing was performed with immunoSEQ multiplex PCR; in TCRdb, only in-frame clones are kept and a portion is missing. This sample carries about 45,000 clones, roughly 84% of them seen once, and the ten largest clones take around 2.7%. The sequenced sample was CD4+ or CD8+ T cells sorted from blood, obtained in a trial of the OX40 agonist ivuxolimab. These receptors originate from an adult with an advanced solid tumor such as melanoma, head and neck, liver or kidney cancer.

CDR3 amino acids: CASSYGLEGSGNTIYF. The CDR3 region has the DNA TGTGCCAGCAGTTACGGCCTCGAGGGATCTGGAAACACCATATATTTT. This chain uses TRBV6-6 with TRBJ1-3; D remains unclear. With 2 bases removed from V and 1 base from J, the gap between germline ends came to 12 bases. Germline V CDR1 and CDR2: MNHNY, SVGAGI (reference sequence). The CDR3 contains 16 residues.

This chain connects TRBV7-7 to TRBJ1-4; D unclear. V dropped 4 bases and J dropped 4 bases, with 7 bases sitting between them. The CDR3 covers 13 residues. The germline CDR1 and CDR2 sequences are SSHAT and FNYEAQ (reference sequence). The CDR3 nucleotides are TGTGCCAGCAGCTCACACCTTAATGAAAAACTGTTTTTT. Translation: CASSSHLNEKLFF.

The chain combines TRBV27 with TRBJ2-1; 13 bases are shared with TRBD2. Germline V gives CDR1 MNHEY, CDR2 SMNVEV (reference sequence). The CDR3 is made up of 17 amino acids. V shed 0 bases, J shed 8 bases, and the junction held 7 bases outside the gene matches. The chain's CDR3 is CASSLSPTSGRAYEQFF. For the CDR3, the DNA is TGTGCCAGCAGTTTATCGCCCACTAGCGGGAGGGCCTATGAGCAGTTCTTC.

This chain connects TRBV6-5 to TRBJ2-1; 9 bases line up with TRBD1. In germline, CDR1 is MNHEY, CDR2 SVGAGI. This CDR3 has 15 amino acids. J gave up 5 bases and V 5 bases, and 7 bases lay outside the gene matches. CDR3 sequence reads: CASSQRGQGNNEQFF. The CDR3 DNA reads as TGTGCCAGCAGTCAAAGGGGACAGGGAAACAATGAGCAGTTCTTC.

This clone was seen a handful of times. J is TRBJ2-1 and V is TRBV6-6; tentatively, D is TRBD1 (6 bases). Trimming left V 5 bases short and J 4 bases short, with 15 bases between. This CDR3 is built from 15 residues. Germline V lookup: CDR1 MNHNY, CDR2 SVGAGI (reference sequence). The CDR3 DNA reads as TGTGCCAGCAGTGCACAGGGCCCGGTTTACAATGAGCAGTTCTTC. Its translation: CASSAQGPVYNEQFF.

The chain links TRBV4-2 to TRBJ1-1; D is undetermined. CDR1 is LGHNA, CDR2 YNFKEQ, per germline. Trimming took off 0 bases at V and 5 bases at J, with 22 bases between the two ends. The CDR3 is made up of 18 amino acids. The CDR3 protein is CASSQDTRGSNPGTEAFF. The CDR3, as DNA: TGTGCCAGCAGCCAAGATACCCGGGGATCCAACCCGGGGACTGAAGCTTTCTTT.

This chain connects TRBV7-8 to TRBJ2-2, with 7 bases that match TRBD2. The CDR3 extends over 15 amino acids. Germline V gives CDR1 SGHVS, CDR2 FQNEAQ. The V segment lost 2 bases and the J segment 8 bases; nucleotides outside the gene matches: 8. The CDR3 bases are TGTGCCAGCAGCTTAAGGCGGGGGTCAGGAGGGGAGCTGTTTTTT. The encoded protein is CASSLRRGSGGELFF.

This chain connects TRBV6-4 to TRBJ2-2; 13 bases fit TRBD2. Trimming cost V 5 bases and J 7 bases; bases outside gene matches: 4. Germline CDR1 MRHNA, CDR2 SNTAGT. The CDR3 has 15 amino acids. The CDR3 reads CASSPTSGRDGELFF. The CDR3, as DNA: TGTGCCAGCAGTCCCACTAGCGGGAGGGACGGGGAGCTGTTTTTT.

The chain employs TRBV27 and TRBJ1-1, with D maybe TRBD1 (5 bases). CDR1 and CDR2 (germline): MNHEY, SMNVEV (reference sequence). Trimming left V 7 bases short and J 0 bases short, with 15 bases between. The CDR3 is 15 residues long. CDR3 loop: CASTASGLMNTEAFF. CDR3 bases: TGTGCCAGCACGGCATCGGGACTGATGAACACTGAAGCTTTCTTT.

The chain uses TRBV9 and TRBJ2-2; D is unresolved. CDR1 and CDR2 (germline): SGDLS, YYNGEE. The CDR3 covers 13 residues. Trimming took off 4 bases at V and 3 bases at J, with 7 bases between the two ends. Here the CDR3 DNA reads TGTGCCAGCAGCCCCGAACACACCGGGGAGCTGTTTTTT. Protein: CASSPEHTGELFF.

The gene calls are TRBV6-1 and TRBJ1-4; TRBD1 agrees at 7 bases. Germline CDR1 MNHNS, CDR2 SASEGT. Unmatched junction bases numbered 7, after V lost 2 bases and J lost 4 bases. This CDR3 spans 16 amino acids. The CDR3 protein is CASSENKGAYNEKLFF. CDR3 coding DNA: TGTGCCAGCAGTGAAAATAAGGGGGCTTATAATGAAAAACTGTTTTTT.

This chain connects TRBV7-2 to TRBJ2-7; D is perhaps TRBD1 (6 bases). The CDR3 length is 16 residues. CDR1 and CDR2 (germline): SGHTA, FQGNSA. The germline V and J ends were trimmed by 4 bases and 4 bases, with 20 bases remaining between them. Written as DNA, the CDR3 is TGTGCCAGCAGCTACGCCGCGACAGGAGGCCAATACGAGCAGTACTTC. As protein: CASSYAATGGQYEQYF.

J is TRBJ2-2 and V is TRBV27; no clear D. V lost 6 bases and J lost 5, with 10 bases in between. The CDR3 has 13 residues. Germline-derived CDR1 and CDR2 are MNHEY and SMNVEV (reference sequence). For the CDR3, the DNA is TGTGCCAGCAGCCAACTATCGACCGGGGAGCTGTTTTTT. Residues: CASSQLSTGELFF.

The table lists this clone with a count of one. The chain is built from TRBV18 and TRBJ2-3; TRBD1 aligns across 9 bases. The CDR3 loop spans 15 amino acids. Germline trimming cut 5 bases from V and 4 bases from J; bases unmatched to any gene: 7. Germline assignment: CDR1 KGHSH and CDR2 LQKENI. The CDR3 nucleotides are TGTGCCAGCTCATTAGGACAGGGGACCGCAGATACGCAGTATTTT. Protein: CASSLGQGTADTQYF.

J is TRBJ1-6 and V is TRBV14, with D possibly matching TRBD1 (5 bases). The CDR3 consists of 16 residues. The germline gives CDR1 SGHDN, CDR2 FVKESK. Trimming took off 0 bases at V and 5 bases at J, with 11 bases between the two ends. The chain's CDR3 is CASSQDKKGHNSPLHF. The CDR3 nucleotides read TGTGCCAGCAGCCAAGACAAAAAGGGGCATAATTCACCCCTCCACTTT.

The J gene is TRBJ2-5, the V gene TRBV18; D is uncertain. The J call may be mistaken, given a closer DNA end match to TRBJ2-7. This CDR3 spans 13 amino acids. Germline loops: CDR1 KGHSH, CDR2 LQKENI. The CDR3 DNA is TGTGCCAGCTCAGAAGGCTCTCCCTACGAGCAGTACTTC. It specifies CASSEGSPYEQYF.

This chain joins TRBV6-5 and TRBJ2-1; unclear D gene. V lost 0 bases to trimming and J lost 9 bases, with 15 bases between them. Germline V CDR1 and CDR2: MNHEY, SVGAGI. CDR3 length: 15 amino acids. Here the CDR3 DNA reads TGTGCCAGCAGTTACTCGAAGGGTGGACCGGTTGAGCAGTTCTTC. Encoded protein: CASSYSKGGPVEQFF.

The chain uses TRBV7-3 and TRBJ2-3; D is undetermined. This CDR3 region has 17 residues. CDR1 SGHTA and CDR2 FQGTGA come from the germline V gene. Trimming left V 1 base short and J 2 bases short, with 16 bases between. The CDR3 sequence is CASSLRRALQITDTQYF. In DNA form, the CDR3 reads TGTGCCAGCAGCTTAAGACGCGCACTACAAATCACAGATACGCAGTATTTT.

With respect to this clone: The identical CDR3 is also encoded by other nucleotide sequences in the sample. The rearrangement joins TRBV4-2 to TRBJ2-7; possible D gene TRBD1, 6 bases. The V and J ends lost 2 bases and 3 bases respectively, with 14 bases between them. Germline V gene sequence: CDR1 LGHNA, CDR2 YNFKEQ. This CDR3 region has 15 residues. CDR3 DNA: TGTGCCAGCAGCCAACCCCAACAGGGCGACTACGAGCAGTACTTC. Protein product: CASSQPQQGDYEQYF.

The V and J genes are TRBV27 and TRBJ2-7, with a weak D call TRBD1 (6 bases). Germline V gives CDR1 MNHEY, CDR2 SMNVEV (reference sequence). The CDR3 consists of 14 residues. The V end was cut by 5 bases, the J end by 3 bases, with 14 bases between. CDR3 residues: CASSLVQGRYEQYF. Here the CDR3 DNA reads TGTGCCAGCAGTCTTGTCCAGGGGCGCTACGAGCAGTACTTC.

V usage is TRBV14 and J usage is TRBJ2-5, with 13 bases fitting TRBD2. The CDR3 runs to 16 residues. Germline values: CDR1 SGHDN, CDR2 FVKESK. V gave up 8 bases and J gave up 0 bases; unmatched junction bases: 6. CDR3 in amino acids: CASRGGTSGNQETQYF. The CDR3 bases are TGTGCCAGCCGGGGGGGGACTAGCGGGAACCAAGAGACCCAGTACTTC.

The rearrangement joins TRBV27 to TRBJ2-1, with unresolved D. CDR3 length equals 16 residues. The germline gives CDR1 MNHEY, CDR2 SMNVEV (reference sequence). V was clipped by 3 bases and J by 8 bases, with 20 bases between them. In nucleotides, the CDR3 is TGTGCCAGCAGTTTCCAGGCCGGTCAAGCGCGCCATGAGCAGTTCTTC. Translated, it gives CASSFQAGQARHEQFF.

J is TRBJ1-2 and V is TRBV5-5; D possibly corresponds to TRBD1 (6 bases). V was pared by 1 base and J by 7 bases, with 11 bases between. The CDR3 loop spans 13 amino acids. Germline V lookup: CDR1 SGHKS, CDR2 YYEKEE (reference sequence). CDR3 nucleotide sequence: TGTGCCAGCAGCTTGACAGGGTCCGGTGGCTACACCTTC. It translates to CASSLTGSGGYTF.

This chain joins TRBV7-9 and TRBJ2-2, with a possible D match to TRBD2 (6 bases). V shed 2 bases and J shed 4 bases, with 14 bases lying between them. The CDR3 covers 16 residues. The germline V gene encodes CDR1 SEHNR and CDR2 FQNEAQ (reference sequence). The CDR3 DNA is TGTGCCAGCAGCTTAATCGACGGGACTCTCACCGGGGAGCTGTTTTTT. It is translated as CASSLIDGTLTGELFF. Looking up the rest from reference TRBV7-9 and TRBJ2-2 gives the full variable domain: DTGVSQNPRHKITKRGQNVTFRCDPISEHNRLYWYRQTLGQGPEFLTYFQNEAQLEKSRLLSDRFSAERPKGSFSTLEIQRTEQGDSAMYLCASSLIDGTLTGELFFGEGSRLTVL.

The gene calls are TRBV7-9 and TRBJ2-5; 13 nucleotides line up with TRBD2. The germline CDR1 and CDR2 sequences are SEHNR and FQNEAQ (reference sequence). The CDR3 consists of 16 residues. The junction had 5 bases not matched to a gene; V was cut back by 4 bases and J by 3 bases. The DNA for the CDR3 is TGTGCCAGCAGCTCATCGGGACTAGCGGGAAAAGAGACCCAGTACTTC. Its protein product is CASSSSGLAGKETQYF. The full variable domain, rest sourced from reference TRBV7-9 and TRBJ2-5, is DTGVSQNPRHKITKRGQNVTFRCDPISEHNRLYWYRQTLGQGPEFLTYFQNEAQLEKSRLLSDRFSAERPKGSFSTLEIQRTEQGDSAMYLCASSSSGLAGKETQYFGPGTRLLVL.

V gene TRBV19 combines with J gene TRBJ1-3; 7 bases map to TRBD1. Germline trimming cut 7 bases from V and 4 bases from J; bases unmatched to any gene: 10. Germline values: CDR1 LNHDA, CDR2 SQIVND (reference sequence). This CDR3 region has 15 residues. The CDR3, as DNA: TGTGCCAGTACCCCCGCCGGGACAGCAGGAAACACCATATATTTT. Translated, it gives CASTPAGTAGNTIYF.

J is TRBJ1-2 and V is TRBV12-5; TRBD1 might be the D (5 bases). The CDR3 loop spans 17 amino acids. V dropped 0 bases and J dropped 8 bases, with 22 bases sitting between them. Germline CDR1 and CDR2: LGHNT and FRNRAP. CDR3 region: CASGLVITNGREEGYTF. The CDR3 DNA follows: TGTGCTAGTGGTTTGGTAATAACGAATGGCAGGGAGGAAGGCTACACCTTC.

This rearrangement joins TRBV29-1 to TRBJ1-2; D gene ambiguous. Trimming took 4 bases from V and 3 from J, leaving 6 bases between them. Germline lookup yields CDR1 SQVTM and CDR2 ANQGSEA. CDR3 length: 11 residues. The CDR3 nucleotides read TGCAGCGTTGTGAGGGACTATGGCTACACCTTC. It yields the protein CSVVRDYGYTF.

This rearrangement joins TRBV7-2 to TRBJ1-5; D gene ambiguous. The CDR3 has 15 amino acids. Germline lookup yields CDR1 SGHTA and CDR2 FQGNSA. V shed 4 bases and J shed 0 bases, with 10 bases lying between them. As DNA, the CDR3 is TGTGCCAGCAGCTATAGCGGTCATAGCAATCAGCCCCAGCATTTT. Translating gives CASSYSGHSNQPQHF.

This clone turned up a few times. The V and J genes are TRBV7-8 and TRBJ2-1; 12 bases are a match to TRBD2. This CDR3 has 16 residues. The trim removed 6 bases at V and 6 bases at J, leaving 9 bases unmatched. The V gene's germline CDR1 is SGHVS and CDR2 FQNEAQ. CDR3: CASSQDPGLAGNEQFF. CDR3 nucleotides: TGTGCCAGCAGTCAAGACCCGGGACTAGCGGGCAATGAGCAGTTCTTC.